This paragraph reports one T cell receptor beta chain. The target antigen is unknown. This sample is drawn from a study of beta chain features in type 1 diabetes. Study-wide points: Patients' naive, central memory and Treg TCRB repertoires seemed closer to one another than those of healthy donors. Whether HLA type influences TCRB rearrangement remained unresolved here. More deletions and fewer insertions at VDJ junctions were found in patients with type 1 diabetes. Patients and controls would share equally any PCR tilt toward shorter templates. For Type 1 diabetes patients, all four CD4+ subsets carried TCRB CDR3s that were moderately but significantly shorter.

The CDR3 covers 16 residues. CDR1 and CDR2 (germline): SGHTA, FQGTGA. V dropped 5 bases and J dropped 1; count of bases not matched to a gene: 7. The entirety of the isolated RNA underwent reverse transcription, so expressed TCRB transcripts were sequenced. The repertoire was sequenced with immunoSEQ multiplex PCR; TCRdb's copy has only in-frame clones and lacks some. The data contain about 160,000 clones, 10% of them singletons. This TCR was sampled from a man younger than 40 with type 1 diabetes. What was sequenced was central memory CD4+ T cells from blood. This chain connects TRBV7-3 to TRBJ2-5; 10 bases map to TRBD2. CDR3 DNA sequence: TGTGCCAGCAGCCTCATAGCGGGGGGAGTCCAAGAGACCCAGTACTTC. Protein product: CASSLIAGGVQETQYF. The variable domain in full, with the rest retrieved from reference TRBV7-3 and TRBJ2-5, is GAGVSQTPSNKVTEKGKYVELRCDPISGHTALYWYRQSLGQGPEFLIYFQGTGAADDSGLPNDRFFAVRPEGSVSTLKIQRTERGDSAVYLCASSLIAGGVQETQYFGPGTRLLVL.